This T cell receptor beta chain came from a study of vaccination and CD4 T cells after COVID-19. On the study more broadly: Either the Pfizer-BioNTech BNT162b2 or Moderna mRNA-1273 vaccine was given as two doses.

The Oncomine TCR Beta short-read assay was applied to DNA of cultured CD4+ T cells. TCRdb reprocessed the PCR reads via MiXCR and lists one record per CDR3 protein. Among more than 9,500 distinct CDR3 sequences listed, 45% to 55% were seen once. Trimming removed 4 bases from V and 6 bases from J; junction bases left unmatched: 6. There are 15 residues in the CDR3. Germline loops: CDR1 ENHRY, CDR2 SYGVKD. Treatment in this sample: roughly 10-day PBMC culture with coronavirus spike peptide pools or control peptides (ViraFEST assay). Of note for this clonotype: Its antigen is not identified.

The clonotype comes from a human donor who had recovered from COVID-19. The sample was CD4+ T cells from blood, cultured in vitro. This chain connects TRBV10-3 to TRBJ2-1; 10 nucleotides line up with TRBD2. DNA of the CDR3: TGTGCCATCAGTGGGTCCGCTAGCGGGAGCAATGAGCAGTTCTTC. This sequence encodes CAISGSASGSNEQFF.